One and the same sample provided the 22 T cell receptor beta chains below, sequenced in a study of blood T cell repertoires in COVID-19. Using immunoSEQ multiplex PCR, the repertoire was profiled, and TCRdb retains in-frame clones only, with some absent. There are fewer than 100,000 clones in the sample; less than 90% occur only once, and 3.5% to 4% lies in the top ten. The sample comprised peripheral blood. Every receptor here comes from a man aged 60 to 69 with acute or convalescent COVID-19.

The rearrangement uses TRBV20-1 and TRBJ2-7; tentative D call: TRBD1 (6 bases). The CDR3 runs to 11 residues. The ends were cut back, 7 bases at V and 2 bases at J, with 9 bases in the middle. Per germline, CDR1 DFQATT and CDR2 SNEGSKA (reference sequence). CDR3 sequence reads: CSVQGPYEQYF. The CDR3 DNA follows: TGCAGTGTGCAGGGGCCCTACGAGCAGTACTTC.

The chain is built from TRBV6-5 and TRBJ1-6; possibly TRBD1 for D (5 bases). CDR1 is MNHEY and CDR2 is SVGAGI in the germline V gene. The CDR3 is 12 amino acids. CDR3 loop: CASRGGNSPLHF. As DNA, the CDR3 is TGTGCGAGTCGGGGGGGAAATTCACCCCTCCACTTT.

This chain uses TRBV6-5 with TRBJ2-5; 8 nucleotides match TRBD2. Germline values: CDR1 MNHEY, CDR2 SVGAGI. CDR3 size: 15 residues. V shed 6 bases and J 1 base; nucleotides not matched to a gene: 7. The CDR3, as DNA: TGTGCCAGCAGAGCGGGAGAACAGGTCCAAGAGACCCAGTACTTC. Translated: CASRAGEQVQETQYF.

V usage is TRBV20-1 and J usage is TRBJ1-2; no definite D call. The CDR3 sequence is 14 residues long. Germline CDR1 reads DFQATT; CDR2 reads SNEGSKA (reference sequence). V was clipped by 3 bases and J by 3 bases, with 14 bases between them. The CDR3 nucleotides read TGCAGTGCTAGTGGCCGTCCCGGGGACTATGGCTACACCTTC. Residues: CSASGRPGDYGYTF.

This chain joins TRBV5-1 and TRBJ2-3, with 10 nucleotides matching TRBD2. CDR1 and CDR2 from the germline V gene are SGHRS and YFSETQ. Trimming at V came to 2 bases and at J to 1 base, leaving 7 bases not matched to a gene. This CDR3 contains 17 residues. The CDR3 region is CASSFNSGRAGTDTQYF. The CDR3 coding sequence is TGCGCCAGCAGCTTCAACAGCGGGAGGGCGGGCACAGATACGCAGTATTTT.

The genes are TRBV10-3 and TRBJ1-5; 10 bases fit TRBD1. This CDR3 is built from 18 residues. The V and J ends lost 3 bases and 0 bases, in that order; junction bases with no gene match: 8. Germline CDR1 ENHRY, CDR2 SYGVKD. The CDR3 nucleotides read TGTGCCATCAGTGAAGTGTGGACAGGGGGGGATAGCAATCAGCCCCAGCATTTT. Translating gives CAISEVWTGGDSNQPQHF.

On this clone: Other DNA sequences in this specimen translate into the identical CDR3. V is TRBV4-1 and J is TRBJ2-3; TRBD1 matches at 8 bases. J lost 0 bases, V lost 3 bases, and 2 bases had no gene match. The CDR3 contains 15 residues. Germline values: CDR1 MGHRA, CDR2 YSYEKL. The CDR3, as DNA: TGCGCCAGCAGCCAGGGACAGGCTAGCACAGATACGCAGTATTTT. Translating gives CASSQGQASTDTQYF.

This rearrangement joins TRBV15 to TRBJ2-5; D is uncertain. The length of the CDR3 is 12 residues. Per the germline V gene, CDR1 is LNHNV and CDR2 is YYDKDF (reference sequence). Trimming stripped 5 bases from V and 0 bases from J, with 4 bases between. CDR3 residues: CATSVDQETQYF. In nucleotides, the CDR3 is TGTGCCACCAGCGTAGACCAAGAGACCCAGTACTTC. Based on the CDR3 plus reference TRBV15 and TRBJ2-5, the full variable domain is DAMVIQNPRYQVTQFGKPVTLSCSQTLNHNVMYWYQQKSSQAPKLLFHYYDKDFNNEADTPDNFQSRRPNTSFCFLDIRSPGLGDTAMYLCATSVDQETQYFGPGTRLLVL.

The chain carries TRBV7-4 and TRBJ1-5; 11 bases map to TRBD1. There are 18 residues in the CDR3. V was pared by 1 base and J by 2 bases, with 7 bases of the junction left unmatched. CDR1 is SGHVT and CDR2 is SQSDAQ in the germline V gene. The CDR3 sequence is CASSLGDAGQGGNQPQHF. CDR3 nucleotide sequence: TGTGCCAGCAGCTTAGGTGACGCGGGACAGGGGGGCAATCAGCCCCAGCATTTT. Variable domain in full (rest from reference TRBV7-4 and TRBJ1-5): GAGVSQSPRYKVAKRGRDVALRCDSISGHVTLYWYRQTLGQGSEVLTYSQSDAQRDKSGRPSGRFSAERPERSVSTLKIQRTEQGDSAVYLCASSLGDAGQGGNQPQHFGDGTRLSIL.

J is TRBJ1-1 and V is TRBV11-2; D ambiguous. V lost 6 bases and J lost 0, with 17 bases in between. Per the germline V gene, CDR1 is SGHAT and CDR2 is FQNNGV. CDR3 length: 16 residues. The CDR3 region has the DNA TGTGCCAGCAGTGGAGGGCAGCGCCTCATGAACACTGAAGCTTTCTTT. Its translation: CASSGGQRLMNTEAFF.

The chain joins TRBV9 to TRBJ2-7; D possibly corresponds to TRBD2 (5 bases). The CDR3 has 16 amino acids. CDR1 is SGDLS and CDR2 is YYNGEE in the germline V gene. Trimming left V 0 bases short and J 5 bases short, with 18 bases between. The CDR3 spells CASSVELRTGWDEQYF. The DNA of the CDR3 is TGTGCCAGCAGCGTAGAGTTGCGAACGGGGTGGGACGAGCAGTACTTC.

V is TRBV6-1 and J is TRBJ1-3; D call uncertain. The germline V and J ends were trimmed by 3 bases and 0 bases, with 9 bases remaining between them. The CDR3 is 15 amino acids. Germline CDR1 reads MNHNS; CDR2 reads SASEGT. The CDR3, as DNA: TGTGCCAGCAGTGATTCACAGAACTCTGGAAACACCATATATTTT. This gives the protein CASSDSQNSGNTIYF.

The chain combines TRBV30 with TRBJ1-2, with D possibly being TRBD1 (6 bases). CDR3 length: 14 amino acids. V lost 0 bases, J lost 8 bases, and 16 bases lay in between. Per the germline V gene, CDR1 is GTSNPN and CDR2 is SVGIG (reference sequence). The CDR3 DNA follows: TGTGCCTGGAGTGTAGGGCAGGGGATAGGCGGCTACACCTTC. Protein product: CAWSVGQGIGGYTF.

V usage is TRBV10-3 and J usage is TRBJ2-1; 9 nucleotides agree with TRBD1. The J segment lost 8 bases and the V segment lost 3 bases, leaving 8 bases of the junction unmatched. The length of the CDR3 is 15 residues. Germline lookup yields CDR1 ENHRY and CDR2 SYGVKD. The chain's CDR3 is CAISEGGTGLDEQFF. The CDR3 region has the DNA TGTGCCATCAGTGAAGGGGGGACAGGGCTAGATGAGCAGTTCTTC.

The gene calls are TRBV27 and TRBJ2-7, with D perhaps matching TRBD1 (5 bases). The ends were cut back, 5 bases at V and 3 bases at J, with 11 bases in the middle. There are 13 residues in the CDR3. Germline V lookup: CDR1 MNHEY, CDR2 SMNVEV (reference sequence). CDR3 DNA: TGTGCCAGCAGTAACACAGGAATCTACGAGCAGTACTTC. This codes for CASSNTGIYEQYF.

The chain carries TRBV19 and TRBJ1-5; 7 bases line up with TRBD1. CDR1 and CDR2 from the germline V gene are LNHDA and SQIVND (reference sequence). This CDR3 is 17 amino acids long. Trimming at V came to 5 bases and at J to 4 bases, leaving 14 bases not matched to a gene. The CDR3 nucleotides read TGTGCCAGTAGTTCTAACGGCCGGACAGGTCCAAATCAGCCCCAGCATTTT. The encoded protein is CASSSNGRTGPNQPQHF.

This clone is a singleton in its sample. The rearrangement uses TRBV11-2 and TRBJ2-7; perhaps TRBD2 as D (5 bases). Germline assignment: CDR1 SGHAT and CDR2 FQNNGV. V lost 7 bases, J lost 2 bases, and 18 bases lay in between. This CDR3 contains 15 residues. The CDR3 nucleotides are TGTGCCAGCACCCTACTAGGGTCGAGAGCCTACGAGCAGTACTTC. Translating gives CASTLLGSRAYEQYF.

This clone was found once. J is TRBJ2-7 and V is TRBV29-1; 7 bases are shared with TRBD2. The CDR3 covers 13 residues. The trim removed 1 base at V and 5 bases at J, leaving 5 bases unmatched. Germline CDR1 reads SQVTM; CDR2 reads ANQGSEA. The CDR3: CSVEVAGVDEQYF. For the CDR3, the DNA is TGCAGCGTTGAAGTTGCGGGGGTCGACGAGCAGTACTTC.

This clone has a single count. The chain carries TRBV29-1 and TRBJ2-7, with a possible D match to TRBD1 (5 bases). The CDR3 loop spans 12 amino acids. CDR1 SQVTM and CDR2 ANQGSEA come from the germline V gene. V was shortened by 4 bases and J by 4 bases, with 11 bases between the two germline ends. The CDR3 sequence: CSVVGVDYEQYF. In nucleotides, the CDR3 is TGCAGCGTTGTAGGGGTAGATTACGAGCAGTACTTC.

The chain is built from TRBV6-6 and TRBJ2-1; the D gene is possibly TRBD2 (6 bases). Germline V CDR1 and CDR2: MNHNY, SVGAGI (reference sequence). Trimming stripped 2 bases from V and 4 bases from J, with 9 bases between. The CDR3 consists of 14 residues. The CDR3 protein is CASSYGGVYNEQFF. The CDR3, as DNA: TGTGCCAGCAGTTACGGCGGGGTATACAATGAGCAGTTCTTC.

The chain combines TRBV4-1 with TRBJ1-5; 8 nucleotides match TRBD1. The CDR3 has 16 residues. Per germline, CDR1 MGHRA and CDR2 YSYEKL. V trimming: 2 bases; J trimming: 6 bases; junction bases outside the gene matches: 9. The CDR3 protein is CASSQFGQGMGQPQHF. Written as DNA, the CDR3 is TGCGCCAGCAGCCAATTCGGACAGGGCATGGGTCAGCCCCAGCATTTT.

This clone is a singleton in its sample. The rearrangement links TRBV7-2 to TRBJ1-5; TRBD1 matches at 9 bases. The V and J ends lost 4 bases and 6 bases, in that order; junction bases with no gene match: 7. This CDR3 region has 15 residues. CDR1 and CDR2 from the germline V gene are SGHTA and FQGNSA. CDR3 nucleotide sequence: TGTGCCAGCAGCTGGAAGACAGGGGGTGGTCAGCCCCAGCATTTT. It translates to CASSWKTGGGQPQHF.